These 26 T cell receptor beta chains were all obtained from the same sample, sequenced in a study of siplizumab effects on memory and regulatory T cells. Data came from immunoSEQ multiplex PCR; TCRdb stores just in-frame clones and leaves some out. Of approximately 100,000 clones listed, about 94% are singletons. The sample consisted of non-Treg CD4+ T cells sorted from blood. Every receptor here comes from a human donor in good health.

This chain connects TRBV7-9 to TRBJ2-5; the D is unclear. CDR1 and CDR2 (germline): SEHNR, FQNEAQ (reference sequence). Trimming left V 7 bases short and J 1 base short, with 16 bases between. The CDR3 is made up of 15 amino acids. CDR3 residues: CASTLPRVAQETQYF. CDR3 nucleotide sequence: TGTGCCAGCACCCTCCCAAGGGTGGCCCAAGAGACCCAGTACTTC.

The chain links TRBV14 to TRBJ1-2; 7 positions match TRBD1. The germline CDR1 and CDR2 sequences are SGHDN and FVKESK. J was trimmed by 2 bases and V by 3 bases; bases with no gene match: 9. The CDR3 extends over 16 amino acids. Here the CDR3 reads CASSQDSGTANYGYTF. DNA of the CDR3: TGTGCCAGCAGCCAGGATTCCGGGACAGCGAACTATGGCTACACCTTC.

The chain is built from TRBV27 and TRBJ2-3, with D hard to call. V was trimmed by 2 bases and J by 0 bases, leaving 9 bases between them. There are 15 residues in the CDR3. The germline CDR1 and CDR2 sequences are MNHEY and SMNVEV (reference sequence). The CDR3 here is CASSLRWASTDTQYF. In nucleotides, the CDR3 is TGTGCCAGCAGTTTAAGGTGGGCTAGCACAGATACGCAGTATTTT.

This clone was recorded once. This rearrangement joins TRBV6-5 to TRBJ1-1; D unclear. Germline lookup yields CDR1 MNHEY and CDR2 SVGAGI. Trimming pared 8 bases from V and 2 bases from J, leaving 6 bases between. CDR3 length equals 11 residues. DNA of the CDR3: TGTGCCAGCGGCGGTAACACTGAAGCTTTCTTT. Translating gives CASGGNTEAFF.

The gene calls are TRBV18 and TRBJ2-2; D is possibly TRBD2 (6 bases). Germline CDR1 is KGHSH and CDR2 is LQKENI. V lost 6 bases to trimming and J lost 2 bases, with 13 bases between them. The CDR3 length is 15 residues. CDR3 amino acids: CASSGQRVNTGELFF. CDR3 nucleotide sequence: TGTGCCAGCTCCGGCCAGCGGGTCAACACCGGGGAGCTGTTTTTT.

Only one count was recorded for this clone. The V call is TRBV20-1, the J call TRBJ2-7; D may be TRBD1 (6 bases). Germline lookup yields CDR1 DFQATT and CDR2 SNEGSKA (reference sequence). The V gene lost 0 bases and the J gene lost 11 bases, with 11 bases spanning the gap. The CDR3 extends over 11 amino acids. The CDR3 DNA reads TGCAGTGCTAGAGATGGACAGCCGGAGTACTTC. This encodes CSARDGQPEYF.

The chain joins TRBV5-1 to TRBJ2-5, with D perhaps TRBD1 or TRBD2 (5 bases each). Deletions cut 1 base from V and 6 bases from J, with 10 bases between. Per the germline V gene, CDR1 is SGHRS and CDR2 is YFSETQ. The CDR3 is 13 residues long. As DNA, the CDR3 is TGCGCCAGCAGCTTGTTCGAGGGGCAGACCCAGTACTTC. This encodes CASSLFEGQTQYF.

The rearrangement uses TRBV11-2 and TRBJ2-7; TRBD1 aligns across 9 bases. The germline gives CDR1 SGHAT, CDR2 FQNNGV. J gave up 7 bases and V 0 bases, and 10 bases lay outside the gene matches. This CDR3 spans 16 amino acids. CDR3 sequence reads: CASSLDLTGGSGEQYF. The CDR3 DNA is TGTGCCAGCAGCTTAGACCTTACAGGGGGCTCGGGAGAGCAGTACTTC.

This chain links TRBV7-2 with TRBJ1-5; D not resolved. V lost 1 base to trimming and J lost 4 bases, with 5 bases between them. Germline values: CDR1 SGHTA, CDR2 FQGNSA. This CDR3 contains 13 residues. CDR3 nucleotides: TGTGCCAGCAGCTTAGTCTCTAATCAGCCCCAGCATTTT. Its translation is CASSLVSNQPQHF.

The CDR3 loop reads CASSAGTGGLNTEAFF. The CDR3 nucleotides read TGTGCCAGCAGCGCCGGGACAGGGGGCTTGAACACTGAAGCTTTCTTT. The chain links TRBV7-9 to TRBJ1-1; 12 bases line up with TRBD1. The CDR3 is 16 amino acids. The germline V gene has CDR1 SEHNR and CDR2 FQNEAQ (reference sequence). The ends lost 5 bases at V and 0 bases at J; junction bases unmatched: 4.

This clone was recorded only once. V usage is TRBV5-4 and J usage is TRBJ2-5; maybe TRBD1 (5 bases). The germline CDR1 and CDR2 sequences are SGHNT and YYREEE (reference sequence). V lost 0 bases and J 5 bases, leaving 14 bases between the germline ends. The length of the CDR3 is 15 residues. This chain's CDR3 is CASSLVQGGSETQYF. DNA of the CDR3: TGTGCCAGCAGCTTGGTCCAGGGCGGCTCGGAGACCCAGTACTTC.

The gene calls are TRBV6-5 and TRBJ2-7; D may be TRBD1 or TRBD2 (7 bases each). Germline CDR1 reads MNHEY; CDR2 reads SVGAGI. This CDR3 comprises 13 residues. The V and J ends lost 0 bases and 7 bases respectively, with 10 bases between them. CDR3 in amino acids: CASSYSQGGEQYF. CDR3 DNA sequence: TGTGCCAGCAGTTACTCCCAGGGGGGGGAGCAGTACTTC.

The genes are TRBV29-1 and TRBJ2-1; tentatively, D is TRBD1 (5 bases). CDR1 SQVTM and CDR2 ANQGSEA come from the germline V gene. This CDR3 comprises 12 residues. Deletions cut 6 bases from V and 9 bases from J, with 15 bases between. CDR3 in amino acids: CSVGRPTGEQFF. The CDR3 bases are TGCAGCGTGGGGCGCCCAACCGGTGAGCAGTTCTTC.

The V gene is TRBV15, the J gene TRBJ2-3; 13 bases are a match to TRBD2. The germline gives CDR1 LNHNV, CDR2 YYDKDF (reference sequence). The CDR3 spans 16 residues. V lost 0 bases, J lost 7 bases, and 4 bases stayed unmatched. CDR3: CATSRDTSGGVYTQYF. The DNA of the CDR3 is TGTGCCACCAGCAGAGATACTAGCGGGGGGGTCTATACGCAGTATTTT.

J is TRBJ1-3 and V is TRBV28; the match to TRBD1 covers 7 bases. This CDR3 comprises 13 residues. V was pared by 6 bases and J by 7 bases, with 6 bases of the junction left unmatched. From germline, CDR1 is MDHEN and CDR2 SYDVKM. The CDR3 coding sequence is TGTGCCAGCAGGCATCAGGGGGAGAACACCATATATTTT. It encodes CASRHQGENTIYF.

This chain uses TRBV11-2 with TRBJ2-4, with D perhaps matching TRBD2 (5 bases). CDR1 and CDR2 from the germline V gene are SGHAT and FQNNGV. The V end lost 5 bases, the J end lost 2 bases, and 10 bases lay between the germline ends. CDR3 length equals 14 residues. The CDR3: CASSPGITKNIQYF. The CDR3 coding sequence is TGTGCCAGCAGCCCCGGGATCACCAAAAACATTCAGTACTTC.

The gene calls are TRBV6-1 and TRBJ2-3; 13 bases map to TRBD2. The length of the CDR3 is 14 residues. The J segment lost 1 base and the V segment lost 11 bases, leaving 3 bases of the junction unmatched. Per germline, CDR1 MNHNS and CDR2 SASEGT. CDR3 DNA: TGTGCCTGTGGACTAGCGGGGGGCACAGATACGCAGTATTTT. Its protein is CACGLAGGTDTQYF.

Worth noting for this clone: This same CDR3 is encoded by further DNA sequences in the sample. This sequence joins TRBV10-3 and TRBJ1-2; TRBD1 might be the D (6 bases). The germline V gene has CDR1 ENHRY and CDR2 SYGVKD. The CDR3 has 13 residues. V lost 3 bases, J lost 2 bases, and 7 bases lay in between. The CDR3 sequence is CAISDGGNYGYTF. The CDR3 bases are TGTGCCATCAGTGACGGGGGCAACTATGGCTACACCTTC.

The chain employs TRBV7-3 and TRBJ2-2; tentative D call: TRBD2 (6 bases). Germline CDR1 reads SGHTA; CDR2 reads FQGTGA. V gave up 5 bases and J gave up 3 bases, with 10 bases separating them. This CDR3 is 14 amino acids long. DNA of the CDR3: TGTGCCAGCAGCCCGACTAGGGACACCGGGGAGCTGTTTTTT. This encodes CASSPTRDTGELFF.

Notes on this clone: Other DNA variants within this sample encode the same CDR3. The chain couples TRBV6-6 to TRBJ1-5, with a weak D call TRBD1 (6 bases). The CDR3 consists of 13 residues. V lost 5 bases to trimming and J lost 4 bases, with 9 bases between them. Looked up from germline, CDR1 is MNHNY and CDR2 is SVGAGI (reference sequence). The CDR3 spells CASSLQGNQPQHF. Here the CDR3 DNA reads TGTGCCAGCAGTCTCCAGGGGAATCAGCCCCAGCATTTT.

The chain recombines TRBV9 with TRBJ2-7; 13 bases are shared with TRBD2. Looked up from germline, CDR1 is SGDLS and CDR2 is YYNGEE. The CDR3 is 19 residues long. Germline trimming cut 0 bases from V and 3 bases from J; bases unmatched to any gene: 12. The CDR3 DNA follows: TGTGCCAGCAGCGTAGGGACTAGCGGGGGCCACCCTAGAGTCTACGAGCAGTACTTC. The encoded protein is CASSVGTSGGHPRVYEQYF.

The chain is built from TRBV4-3 and TRBJ2-3; TRBD1 matches 8 bases. This CDR3 spans 16 amino acids. After removal of 6 bases from V and 0 bases from J, the junction contained 8 bases not matched to a gene. Per the germline V gene, CDR1 is LGHNA and CDR2 is YSLEER. CDR3 nucleotide sequence: TGCGCCAGCAGGCGCGGACAGGGTTCTAGCACAGATACGCAGTATTTT. It encodes CASRRGQGSSTDTQYF.

V and J are TRBV28 and TRBJ2-4, with 7 bases fitting TRBD1. The CDR3 has 15 amino acids. Germline-derived CDR1 and CDR2 are MDHEN and SYDVKM. Trimming at V came to 6 bases and at J to 3 bases, leaving 8 bases not matched to a gene. CDR3 coding DNA: TGTGCCAGCAGGTCCGACAGGGCTAACAAAAACATTCAGTACTTC. The encoded protein is CASRSDRANKNIQYF.

This chain links TRBV5-4 with TRBJ1-2; a possible D gene is TRBD1 (5 bases). The V gene lost 4 bases and the J gene lost 5 bases, with 6 bases spanning the gap. Germline V gene sequence: CDR1 SGHNT, CDR2 YYREEE (reference sequence). CDR3 length: 11 amino acids. CDR3 coding DNA: TGTGCCAGCAGCCCAGGGTATGGCTACACCTTC. Translated: CASSPGYGYTF.

The chain carries TRBV5-1 and TRBJ2-3, with D possibly TRBD2 on 6 matching bases. The CDR3 extends over 16 amino acids. Germline V CDR1 and CDR2: SGHRS, YFSETQ. Trimming pared 0 bases from V and 2 bases from J, leaving 13 bases between. The CDR3 DNA is TGCGCCAGCAGCTTGGCCGGGGGTACAGCCACAGATACGCAGTATTTT. This translates into CASSLAGGTATDTQYF.

The rearrangement links TRBV6-1 to TRBJ2-1, with D perhaps matching TRBD1 (5 bases). The CDR3 loop spans 14 amino acids. The germline V and J ends were trimmed by 3 bases and 8 bases, with 14 bases remaining between them. From germline, CDR1 is MNHNS and CDR2 SASEGT. The CDR3 is CASSDFRQGDEQFF. The CDR3 DNA sequence: TGTGCCAGCAGTGATTTTCGGCAGGGCGATGAGCAGTTCTTC.